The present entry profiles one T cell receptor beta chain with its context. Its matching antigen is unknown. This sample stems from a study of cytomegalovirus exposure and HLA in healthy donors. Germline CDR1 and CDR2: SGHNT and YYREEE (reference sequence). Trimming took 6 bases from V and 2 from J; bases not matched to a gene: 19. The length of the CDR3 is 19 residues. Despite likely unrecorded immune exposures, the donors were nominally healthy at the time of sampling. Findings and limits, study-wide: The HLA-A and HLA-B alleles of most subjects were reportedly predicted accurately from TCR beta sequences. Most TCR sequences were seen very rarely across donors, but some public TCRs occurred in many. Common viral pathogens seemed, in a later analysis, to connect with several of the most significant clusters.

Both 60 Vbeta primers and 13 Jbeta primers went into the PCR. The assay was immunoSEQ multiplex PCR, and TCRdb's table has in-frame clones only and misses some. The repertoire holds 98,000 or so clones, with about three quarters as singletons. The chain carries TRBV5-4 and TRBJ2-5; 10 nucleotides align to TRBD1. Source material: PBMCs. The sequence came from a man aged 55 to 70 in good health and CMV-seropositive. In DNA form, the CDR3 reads TGTGCCAGCACATTGGGGGTACGGGACAGGGGTATATTACAAGAGACCCAGTACTTC. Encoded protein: CASTLGVRDRGILQETQYF.